The rows below give T cell receptor beta chains drawn from one sample of a study of ipilimumab plus nivolumab after autologous stem cell transplantation. Some clones are missing from TCRdb's copy, which holds only in-frame ones; the method was immunoSEQ multiplex PCR. Of about 15,000 clones listed, more than 65% were seen once; the top ten hold 10% to 13%. Sequencing used PBMCs, obtained in a trial of ipilimumab plus nivolumab as post-transplant consolidation. The origin of the receptors is a male donor with diffuse large B-cell lymphoma. CDR3s include the opening cysteine and the closing phenylalanine or tryptophan. The D gene is left open where the match is weak. Size is stated for part of the rows, as once, few or many counts, or as a class when the clone is expanded.

NA	TRBV6-5	TRBJ2-5	13	NA	CASSSTWQETQYF	TGTGCCAGCAGTTCGACCTGGCAAGAGACCCAGTACTTC
NA	TRBV30	TRBJ1-6	12	NA	CAWSVQNSPLHF	TGTGCCTGGAGTGTACAAAATTCACCCCTCCACTTT
NA	TRBV6-6	TRBJ2-2	15	NA	CASSSPTGTTGELFF	TGTGCCAGCAGTTCCCCTACAGGGACCACCGGGGAGCTGTTTTTT
NA	TRBV6-5	TRBJ2-5	14	TRBD2	CASSYQRGQETQYF	TGTGCCAGCAGTTATCAGCGGGGGCAAGAGACCCAGTACTTC
NA	TRBV6-5	TRBJ1-3	14	NA	CASRPRASGNTIYF	TGTGCCAGCCGTCCTCGGGCTTCTGGAAACACCATATATTTT
few	TRBV27	TRBJ2-1	17	NA	CASSPIGGGTSYNEQFF	TGTGCCAGCAGTCCTATAGGTGGGGGGACCTCCTACAATGAGCAGTTCTTC
NA	TRBV7-2	TRBJ2-3	15	NA	CASSPLGTARGTQYF	TGTGCCAGCAGCCCCCTCGGGACGGCGCGGGGTACGCAGTATTTT
NA	TRBV6-1	TRBJ2-5	15	NA	CASSAPGWGQETQYF	TGTGCCAGCAGTGCCCCAGGGTGGGGACAAGAGACCCAGTACTTC
NA	TRBV6-1	TRBJ2-7	15	NA	CASNSAGLSSYEQYF	TGTGCCAGCAATTCCGCGGGCCTTAGCTCCTACGAGCAGTACTTC
once	TRBV10-2	TRBJ2-7	14	TRBD1	CASRSGQGAYEQYF	TGCGCCAGCAGATCGGGACAGGGGGCCTACGAGCAGTACTTC
NA	TRBV27	TRBJ2-7	14	TRBD1	CASSARDSLYEQYF	TGTGCCAGCAGTGCCCGGGACAGTCTTTACGAGCAGTACTTC
NA	TRBV6-5	TRBJ1-6	15	TRBD1	CASSYSDRVDSPLHF	TGTGCCAGCAGTTACTCTGACAGGGTTGATTCACCCCTCCACTTT
NA	TRBV7-2	TRBJ1-1	13	NA	CASSLEDGVSAFF	TGTGCCAGCAGCTTAGAAGACGGGGTATCAGCTTTCTTT
NA	TRBV11-2	TRBJ2-2	17	TRBD1	CASSLRTGSRGTGELFF	TGTGCCAGCAGCCTACGGACAGGGAGTAGGGGCACCGGGGAGCTGTTTTTT
NA	TRBV19	TRBJ2-1	17	TRBD2	CASSAPSRAGVLDEQFF	TGTGCCAGTAGTGCACCCTCACGAGCGGGGGTTCTTGATGAGCAGTTCTTC
NA	TRBV11-3	TRBJ1-1	17	NA	CASSLLSGGAPGTEAFF	TGTGCCAGCAGTCTACTTTCGGGGGGGGCGCCTGGGACTGAAGCTTTCTTT
NA	TRBV27	TRBJ2-2	14	NA	CARGGRTNTGELFF	TGTGCCAGAGGTGGACGGACGAACACCGGGGAGCTGTTTTTT
few	TRBV4-1	TRBJ2-3	17	TRBD2	CASSQAWRGGNTDTQYF	TGCGCCAGCAGCCAAGCGTGGCGGGGAGGGAACACAGATACGCAGTATTTT
NA	TRBV4-3	TRBJ2-3	15	NA	CASSNGGGGTDTQYF	TGCGCCAGCAGTAACGGGGGCGGAGGCACAGATACGCAGTATTTT
NA	TRBV7-2	TRBJ2-1	15	TRBD2	CASSFLAGGNNEQFF	TGTGCCAGCAGCTTTCTAGCGGGGGGGAACAATGAGCAGTTCTTC
NA	TRBV5-1	TRBJ2-1	16	TRBD1	CASSLVSGQGGNEQFF	TGCGCCAGCAGCTTGGTATCGGGACAGGGCGGCAATGAGCAGTTCTTC
NA	TRBV2	TRBJ2-3	15	TRBD1	CASRLGQGMTDTQYF	TGTGCCAGCAGACTCGGACAGGGGATGACAGATACGCAGTATTTT
NA	TRBV19	TRBJ1-5	16	NA	CASSIAGRGGNQPQHF	TGTGCCAGTAGTATAGCGGGCAGGGGTGGCAATCAGCCCCAGCATTTT
NA	TRBV6-1	TRBJ1-5	15	NA	CASTPAGYSNQPQHF	TGTGCCAGCACTCCCGCTGGGTATAGCAATCAGCCCCAGCATTTT
once	TRBV7-2	TRBJ2-6	15	NA	CASSFGSSGANVLTF	TGTGCCAGCAGCTTCGGATCCTCTGGGGCCAACGTCCTGACTTTC
few	TRBV2	TRBJ2-2	17	TRBD2	CASRPPGLAGYTGELFF	TGTGCCAGCAGACCACCAGGACTAGCGGGGTACACCGGGGAGCTGTTTTTT
NA	TRBV2	TRBJ1-1	13	TRBD1	CASSTTGGTEAFF	TGTGCCAGCAGCACTACAGGGGGAACTGAAGCTTTCTTT
NA	TRBV5-4	TRBJ2-1	16	NA	CASSRGAVPNYNEQFF	TGTGCCAGCAGCCGTGGGGCAGTCCCAAACTACAATGAGCAGTTCTTC
few	TRBV7-6	TRBJ1-2	15	NA	CASSLADGQSYGYTF	TGTGCCAGCAGCTTGGCCGATGGACAGAGCTATGGCTACACCTTC
NA	TRBV6-6	TRBJ1-1	13	TRBD1	CASSEGQGTEAFF	TGTGCCAGCAGCGAGGGACAGGGAACTGAAGCTTTCTTT
NA	TRBV5-4	TRBJ2-5	15	NA	CASSLTRDSRETQYF	TGTGCCAGCAGCTTAACCCGGGATTCAAGGGAGACCCAGTACTTC
once	TRBV19	TRBJ2-1	15	NA	CASSKGGIRGNEQFF	TGTGCCAGTAGTAAGGGGGGCATTCGAGGCAATGAGCAGTTCTTC
once	TRBV7-9	TRBJ2-7	16	TRBD1	CASSFSGDRTVGEQYF	TGTGCCAGCAGCTTTTCAGGGGACAGGACCGTTGGGGAGCAGTACTTC
once	TRBV5-4	TRBJ2-5	16	NA	CASSLASDSRRETQYF	TGTGCCAGCAGCTTGGCCTCGGACAGCAGGCGGGAGACCCAGTACTTC
NA	TRBV5-4	TRBJ2-5	14	TRBD1	CASSPRTGGETQYF	TGTGCCAGCAGCCCACGGACAGGGGGGGAGACCCAGTACTTC
NA	TRBV15	TRBJ2-1	16	TRBD2	CATSTSGTSDYNEQFF	TGTGCCACCAGCACATCCGGGACTAGCGACTACAATGAGCAGTTCTTC
NA	TRBV7-3	TRBJ2-3	15	NA	CASSPEGRRTDTQYF	TGTGCCAGCAGCCCCGAGGGGCGCCGCACAGATACGCAGTATTTT